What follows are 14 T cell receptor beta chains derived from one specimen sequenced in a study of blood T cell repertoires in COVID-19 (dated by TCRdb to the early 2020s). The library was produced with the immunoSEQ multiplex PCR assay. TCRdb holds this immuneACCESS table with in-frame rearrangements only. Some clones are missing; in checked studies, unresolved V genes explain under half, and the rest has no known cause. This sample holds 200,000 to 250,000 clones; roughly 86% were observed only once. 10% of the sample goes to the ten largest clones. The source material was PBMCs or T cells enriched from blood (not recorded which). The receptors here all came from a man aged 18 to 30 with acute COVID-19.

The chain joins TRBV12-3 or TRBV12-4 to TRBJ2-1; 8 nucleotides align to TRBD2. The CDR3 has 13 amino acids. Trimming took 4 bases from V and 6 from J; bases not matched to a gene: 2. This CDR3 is CASSWSGSNEQFF. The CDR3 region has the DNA TGTGCCAGCAGTTGGAGCGGGAGCAATGAGCAGTTCTTC.

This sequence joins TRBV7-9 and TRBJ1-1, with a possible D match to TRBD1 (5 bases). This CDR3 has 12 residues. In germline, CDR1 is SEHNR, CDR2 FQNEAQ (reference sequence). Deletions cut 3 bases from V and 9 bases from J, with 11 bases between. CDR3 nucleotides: TGTGCCAGCAGCTTTATCGACAGTCAAGCTTTCTTT. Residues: CASSFIDSQAFF.

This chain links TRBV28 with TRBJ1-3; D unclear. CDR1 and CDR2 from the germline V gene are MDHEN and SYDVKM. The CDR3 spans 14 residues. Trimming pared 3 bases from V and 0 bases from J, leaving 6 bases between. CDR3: CASSFVYSGNTIYF. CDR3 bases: TGTGCCAGCAGTTTTGTGTACTCTGGAAACACCATATATTTT.

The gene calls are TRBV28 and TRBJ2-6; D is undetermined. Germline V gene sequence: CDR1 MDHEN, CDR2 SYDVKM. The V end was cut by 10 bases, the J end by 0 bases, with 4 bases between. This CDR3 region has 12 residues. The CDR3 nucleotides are TGTGCCATCAACTCTGGGGCCAACGTCCTGACTTTC. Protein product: CAINSGANVLTF.

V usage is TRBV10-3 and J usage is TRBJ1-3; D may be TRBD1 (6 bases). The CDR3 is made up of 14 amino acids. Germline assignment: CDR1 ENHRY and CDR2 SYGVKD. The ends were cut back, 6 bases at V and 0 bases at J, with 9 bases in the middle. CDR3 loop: CAIREGGSGNTIYF. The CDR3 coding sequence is TGTGCCATCAGGGAAGGGGGCTCTGGAAACACCATATATTTT.

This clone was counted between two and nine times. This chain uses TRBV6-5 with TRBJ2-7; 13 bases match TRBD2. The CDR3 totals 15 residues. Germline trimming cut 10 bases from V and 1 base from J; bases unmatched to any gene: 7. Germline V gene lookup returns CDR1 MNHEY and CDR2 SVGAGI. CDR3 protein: CATEGLAGTSYEQYF. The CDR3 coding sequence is TGTGCCACCGAGGGACTAGCGGGAACTTCCTACGAGCAGTACTTC.

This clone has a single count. Written as DNA, the CDR3 is TGTGCCAGCAGCCTCGCCGGGACTAGCGAAGACGAGCAGTACTTC. Its translation: CASSLAGTSEDEQYF. The chain has TRBV3-1 (or the pseudogene TRBV3-2) and TRBJ2-7; 10 positions match TRBD2. Germline V gene data show CDR1 as LGHDT and CDR2 as YNNKEL (reference sequence). After removal of 4 bases from V and 5 bases from J, the junction contained 8 bases not matched to a gene. The CDR3 sequence is 15 residues long.

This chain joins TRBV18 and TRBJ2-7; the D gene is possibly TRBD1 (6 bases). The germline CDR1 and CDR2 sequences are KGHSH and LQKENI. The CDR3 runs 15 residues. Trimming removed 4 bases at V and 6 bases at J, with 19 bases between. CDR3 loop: CASSQETGRAGEQYF. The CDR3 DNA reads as TGTGCCAGCTCACAGGAGACAGGCCGCGCGGGCGAGCAGTACTTC.

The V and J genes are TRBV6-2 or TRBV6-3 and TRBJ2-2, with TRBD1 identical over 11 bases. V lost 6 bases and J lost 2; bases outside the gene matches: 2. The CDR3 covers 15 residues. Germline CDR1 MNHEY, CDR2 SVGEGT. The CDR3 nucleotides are TGTGCCAGCAGCGGACAGGGGGCCAACACCGGGGAGCTGTTTTTT. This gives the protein CASSGQGANTGELFF.

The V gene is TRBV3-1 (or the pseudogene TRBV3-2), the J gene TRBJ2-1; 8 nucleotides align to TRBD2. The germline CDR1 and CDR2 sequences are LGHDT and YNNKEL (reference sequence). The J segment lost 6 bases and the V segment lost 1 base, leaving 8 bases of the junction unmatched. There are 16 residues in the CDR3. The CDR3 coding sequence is TGTGCCAGCAGCCAAGGAACGGGAGGGCCCTTCAATGAGCAGTTCTTC. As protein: CASSQGTGGPFNEQFF.

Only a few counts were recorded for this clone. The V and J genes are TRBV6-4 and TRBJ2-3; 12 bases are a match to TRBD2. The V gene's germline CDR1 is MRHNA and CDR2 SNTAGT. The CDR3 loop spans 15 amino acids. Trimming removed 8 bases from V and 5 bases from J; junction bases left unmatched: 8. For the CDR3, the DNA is TGTGCCAGCTCTCGACTAGCGGGGGAAGAAGATACGCAGTATTTT. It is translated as CASSRLAGEEDTQYF.

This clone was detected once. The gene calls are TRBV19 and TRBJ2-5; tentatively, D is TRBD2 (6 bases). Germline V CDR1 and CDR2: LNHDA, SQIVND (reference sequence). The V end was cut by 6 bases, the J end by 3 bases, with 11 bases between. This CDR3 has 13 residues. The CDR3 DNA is TGTGCCAGTAGGGAGGGACGGGAAGAGACCCAGTACTTC. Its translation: CASREGREETQYF.

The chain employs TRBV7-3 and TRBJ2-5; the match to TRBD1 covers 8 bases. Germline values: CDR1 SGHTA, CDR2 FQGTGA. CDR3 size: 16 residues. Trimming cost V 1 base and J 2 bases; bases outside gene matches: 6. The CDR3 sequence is CASSLRGRTGQETQYF. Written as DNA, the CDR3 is TGTGCCAGCAGCTTAAGGGGGCGGACAGGGCAAGAGACCCAGTACTTC.

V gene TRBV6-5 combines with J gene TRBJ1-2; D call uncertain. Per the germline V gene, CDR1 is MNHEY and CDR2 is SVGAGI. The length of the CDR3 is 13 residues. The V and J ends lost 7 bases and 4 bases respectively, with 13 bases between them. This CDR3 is CASILEAPYGYTF. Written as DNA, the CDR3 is TGTGCCAGCATCCTAGAAGCCCCCTATGGCTACACCTTC.